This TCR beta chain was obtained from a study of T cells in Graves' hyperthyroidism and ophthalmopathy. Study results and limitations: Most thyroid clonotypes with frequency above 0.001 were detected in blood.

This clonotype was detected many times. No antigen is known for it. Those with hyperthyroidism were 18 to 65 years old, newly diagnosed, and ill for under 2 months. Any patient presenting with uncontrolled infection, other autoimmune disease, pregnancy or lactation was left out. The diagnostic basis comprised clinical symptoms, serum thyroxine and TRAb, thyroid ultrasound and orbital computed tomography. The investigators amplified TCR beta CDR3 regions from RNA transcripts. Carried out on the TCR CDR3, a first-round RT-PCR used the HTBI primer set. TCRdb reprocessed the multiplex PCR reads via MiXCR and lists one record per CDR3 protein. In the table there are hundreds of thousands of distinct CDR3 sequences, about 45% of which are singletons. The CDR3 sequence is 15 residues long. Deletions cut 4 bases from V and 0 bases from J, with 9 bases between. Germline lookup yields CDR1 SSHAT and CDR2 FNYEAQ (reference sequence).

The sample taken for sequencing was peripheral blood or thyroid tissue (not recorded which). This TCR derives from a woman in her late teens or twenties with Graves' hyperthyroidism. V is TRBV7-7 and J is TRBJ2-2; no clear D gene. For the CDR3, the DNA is TGTGCCAGCAGCTCCGGGCCCGCGAACACCGGGGAGCTGTTTTTT. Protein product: CASSSGPANTGELFF.